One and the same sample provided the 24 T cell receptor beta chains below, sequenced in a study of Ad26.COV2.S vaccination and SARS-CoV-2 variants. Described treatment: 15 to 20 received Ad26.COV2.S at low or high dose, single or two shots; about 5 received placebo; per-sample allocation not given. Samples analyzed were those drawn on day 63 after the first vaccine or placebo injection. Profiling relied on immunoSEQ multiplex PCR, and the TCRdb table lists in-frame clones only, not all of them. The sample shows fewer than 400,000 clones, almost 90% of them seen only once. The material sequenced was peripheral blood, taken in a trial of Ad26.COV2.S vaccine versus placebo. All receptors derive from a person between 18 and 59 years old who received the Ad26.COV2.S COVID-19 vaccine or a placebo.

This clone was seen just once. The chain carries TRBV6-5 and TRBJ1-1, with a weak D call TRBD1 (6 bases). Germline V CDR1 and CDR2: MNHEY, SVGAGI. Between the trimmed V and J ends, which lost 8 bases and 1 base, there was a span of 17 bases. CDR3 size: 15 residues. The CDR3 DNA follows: TGTGCCAGCTCTATTTCCGACAGGCAGAACACTGAAGCTTTCTTT. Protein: CASSISDRQNTEAFF.

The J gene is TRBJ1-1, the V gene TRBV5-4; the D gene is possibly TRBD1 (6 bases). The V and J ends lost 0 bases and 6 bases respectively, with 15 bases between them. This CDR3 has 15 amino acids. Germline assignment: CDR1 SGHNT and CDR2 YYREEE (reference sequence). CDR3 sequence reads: CASSLDRDQGSEAFF. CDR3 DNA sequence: TGTGCCAGCAGCTTGGACAGGGATCAGGGCTCTGAAGCTTTCTTT.

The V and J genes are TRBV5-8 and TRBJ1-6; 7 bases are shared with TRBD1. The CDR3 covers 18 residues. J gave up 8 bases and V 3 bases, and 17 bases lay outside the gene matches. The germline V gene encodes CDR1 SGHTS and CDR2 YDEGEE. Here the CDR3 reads CASSSFGLGGGVDSPLHF. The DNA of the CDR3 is TGTGCCAGCAGCTCGTTTGGTTTAGGGGGCGGGGTAGATTCACCCCTCCACTTT.

CDR3 region: CASSESWQYF. The CDR3 DNA follows: TGTGCCAGCAGTGAATCGTGGCAGTACTTC. The chain employs TRBV6-1 and TRBJ2-7; D unresolved. V gave up 2 bases and J gave up 9 bases, with 5 bases separating them. Germline CDR1 reads MNHNS; CDR2 reads SASEGT. The length of the CDR3 is 10 residues.

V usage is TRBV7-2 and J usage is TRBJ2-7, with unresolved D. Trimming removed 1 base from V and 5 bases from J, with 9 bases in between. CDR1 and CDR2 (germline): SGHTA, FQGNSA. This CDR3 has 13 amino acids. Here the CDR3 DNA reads TGTGCCAGCAGCTTAGTCGTTAGCCACGAGCAGTACTTC. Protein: CASSLVVSHEQYF.

CDR3 bases: TGCGCCAGCAGCTTGGAGGGACAGGGTGAAGCTTTCTTT. Its translation: CASSLEGQGEAFF. The V gene is TRBV5-1, the J gene TRBJ1-1; 9 bases map to TRBD1. The V segment lost 0 bases and the J segment 7 bases; nucleotides outside the gene matches: 1. CDR1 and CDR2 from the germline V gene are SGHRS and YFSETQ. This CDR3 has 13 amino acids.

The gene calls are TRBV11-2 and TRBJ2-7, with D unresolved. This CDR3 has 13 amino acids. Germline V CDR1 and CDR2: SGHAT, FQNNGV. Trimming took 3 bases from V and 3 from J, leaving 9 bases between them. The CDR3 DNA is TGTGCCAGCAGCTTTCGGTCCCACTACGAGCAGTACTTC. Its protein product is CASSFRSHYEQYF. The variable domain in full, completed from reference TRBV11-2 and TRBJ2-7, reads EAGVAQSPRYKIIEKRQSVAFWCNPISGHATLYWYQQILGQGPKLLIQFQNNGVVDDSQLPKDRFSAERLKGVDSTLKIQPAKLEDSAVYLCASSFRSHYEQYFGPGTRLTVT.

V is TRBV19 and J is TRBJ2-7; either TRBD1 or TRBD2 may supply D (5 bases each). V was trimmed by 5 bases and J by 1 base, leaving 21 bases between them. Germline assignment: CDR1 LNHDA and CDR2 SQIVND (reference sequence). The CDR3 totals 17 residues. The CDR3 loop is CASSHPGDPQKSYEQYF. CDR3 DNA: TGTGCCAGTAGTCATCCCGGGGACCCTCAAAAGTCCTACGAGCAGTACTTC.

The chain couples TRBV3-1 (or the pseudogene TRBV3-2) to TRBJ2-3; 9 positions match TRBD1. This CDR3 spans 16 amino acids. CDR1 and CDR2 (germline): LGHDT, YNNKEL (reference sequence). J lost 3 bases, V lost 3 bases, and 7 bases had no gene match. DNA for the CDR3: TGTGCCAGCAGCCATAAACCTGGACAGGGGACAGATACGCAGTATTTT. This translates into CASSHKPGQGTDTQYF.

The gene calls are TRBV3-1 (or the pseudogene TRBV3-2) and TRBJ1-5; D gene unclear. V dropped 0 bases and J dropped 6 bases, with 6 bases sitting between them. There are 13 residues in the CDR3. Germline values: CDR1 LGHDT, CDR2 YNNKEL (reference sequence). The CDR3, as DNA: TGTGCCAGCAGCCAAGATGGTAGTCAGCCCCAGCATTTT. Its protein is CASSQDGSQPQHF.

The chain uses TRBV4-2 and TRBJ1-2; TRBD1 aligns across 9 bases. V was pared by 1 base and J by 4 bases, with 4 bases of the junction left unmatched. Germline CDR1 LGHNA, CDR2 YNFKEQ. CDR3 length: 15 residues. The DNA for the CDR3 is TGTGCCAGCAGCCAAGGGCGGGACAGGGCCTATGGCTACACCTTC. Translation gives CASSQGRDRAYGYTF.

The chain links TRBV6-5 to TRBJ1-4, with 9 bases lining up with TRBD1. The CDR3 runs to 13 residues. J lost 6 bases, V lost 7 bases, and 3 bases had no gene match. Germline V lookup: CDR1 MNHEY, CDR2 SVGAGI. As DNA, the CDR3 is TGTGCCAGCAAACGGGACAGGGATGAAAAACTGTTTTTT. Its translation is CASKRDRDEKLFF.

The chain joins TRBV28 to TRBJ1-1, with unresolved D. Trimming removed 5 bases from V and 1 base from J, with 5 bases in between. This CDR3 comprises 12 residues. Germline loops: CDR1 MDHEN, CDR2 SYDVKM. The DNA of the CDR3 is TGTGCCAGCAGTCCGAAGAACACTGAAGCTTTCTTT. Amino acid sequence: CASSPKNTEAFF.

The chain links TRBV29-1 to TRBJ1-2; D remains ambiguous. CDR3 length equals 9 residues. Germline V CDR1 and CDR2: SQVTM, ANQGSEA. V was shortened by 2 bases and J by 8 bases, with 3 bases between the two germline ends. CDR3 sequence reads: CSVESGYTF. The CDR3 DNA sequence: TGCAGCGTTGAAAGCGGCTACACCTTC.

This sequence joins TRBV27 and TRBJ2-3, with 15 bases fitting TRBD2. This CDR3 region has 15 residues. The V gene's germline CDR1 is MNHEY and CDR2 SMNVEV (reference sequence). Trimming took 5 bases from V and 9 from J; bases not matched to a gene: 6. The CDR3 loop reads CASSKGLAGGPTQYF. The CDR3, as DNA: TGTGCCAGCAGTAAAGGACTAGCGGGGGGGCCAACGCAGTATTTT.

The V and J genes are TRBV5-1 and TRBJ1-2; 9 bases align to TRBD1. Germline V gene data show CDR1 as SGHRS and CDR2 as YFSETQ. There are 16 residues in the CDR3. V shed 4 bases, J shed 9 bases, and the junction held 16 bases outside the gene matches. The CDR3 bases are TGCGCCAGCAGCAGTACACCACCCGGGACAGGGCTCAGCTACACCTTC. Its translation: CASSSTPPGTGLSYTF.

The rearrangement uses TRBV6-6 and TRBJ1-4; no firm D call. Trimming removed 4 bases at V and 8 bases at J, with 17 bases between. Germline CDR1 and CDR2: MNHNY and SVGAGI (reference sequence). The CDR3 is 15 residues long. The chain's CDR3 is CASSFLGWAEEKLFF. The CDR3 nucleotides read TGTGCCAGCAGTTTCCTAGGGTGGGCTGAAGAAAAACTGTTTTTT.

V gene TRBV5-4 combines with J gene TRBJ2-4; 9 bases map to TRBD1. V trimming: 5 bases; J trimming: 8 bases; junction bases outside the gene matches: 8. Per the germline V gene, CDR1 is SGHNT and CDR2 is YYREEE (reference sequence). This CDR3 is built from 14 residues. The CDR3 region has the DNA TGTGCCAGCAGTTTTGACAGGGGGGAGGACATTCAGTACTTC. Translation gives CASSFDRGEDIQYF.

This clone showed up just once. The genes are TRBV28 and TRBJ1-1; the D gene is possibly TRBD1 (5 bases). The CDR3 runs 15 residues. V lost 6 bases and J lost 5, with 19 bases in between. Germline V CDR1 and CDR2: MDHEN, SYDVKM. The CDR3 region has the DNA TGTGCCAGCAGCCCTACCGGGGCAGGTTGGACTGAAGCTTTCTTT. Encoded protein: CASSPTGAGWTEAFF.

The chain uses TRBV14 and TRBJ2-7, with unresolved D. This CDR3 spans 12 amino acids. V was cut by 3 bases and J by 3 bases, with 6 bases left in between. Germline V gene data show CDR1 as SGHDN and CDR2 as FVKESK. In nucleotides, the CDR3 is TGTGCCAGCAGCCAGGCCCACTACGAGCAGTACTTC. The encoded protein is CASSQAHYEQYF.

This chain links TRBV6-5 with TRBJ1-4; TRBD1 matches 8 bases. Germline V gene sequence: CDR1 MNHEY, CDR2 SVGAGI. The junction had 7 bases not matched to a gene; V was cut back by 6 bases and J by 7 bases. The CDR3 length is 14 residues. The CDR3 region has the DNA TGTGCCAGCAGCAGGACAGGGTGGGGTGAAAAACTGTTTTTT. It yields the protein CASSRTGWGEKLFF.

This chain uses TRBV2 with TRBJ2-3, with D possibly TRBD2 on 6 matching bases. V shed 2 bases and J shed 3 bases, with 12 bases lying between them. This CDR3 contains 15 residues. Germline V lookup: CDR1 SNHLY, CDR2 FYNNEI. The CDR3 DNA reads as TGTGCCAGCAGTGAACCAGGCGGGACTACAGATACGCAGTATTTT. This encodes CASSEPGGTTDTQYF.

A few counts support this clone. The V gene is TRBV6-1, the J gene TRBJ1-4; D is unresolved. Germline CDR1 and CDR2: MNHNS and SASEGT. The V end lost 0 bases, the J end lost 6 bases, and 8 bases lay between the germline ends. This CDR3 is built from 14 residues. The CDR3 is CASSEAGWDEKLFF. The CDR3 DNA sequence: TGTGCCAGCAGTGAAGCAGGGTGGGATGAAAAACTGTTTTTT.

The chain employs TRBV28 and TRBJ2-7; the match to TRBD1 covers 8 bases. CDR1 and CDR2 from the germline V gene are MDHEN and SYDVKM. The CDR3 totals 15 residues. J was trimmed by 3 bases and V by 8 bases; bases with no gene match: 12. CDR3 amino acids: CASHLTGTGYYEQYF. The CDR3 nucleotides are TGTGCCAGCCATTTGACCGGGACAGGTTACTACGAGCAGTACTTC.